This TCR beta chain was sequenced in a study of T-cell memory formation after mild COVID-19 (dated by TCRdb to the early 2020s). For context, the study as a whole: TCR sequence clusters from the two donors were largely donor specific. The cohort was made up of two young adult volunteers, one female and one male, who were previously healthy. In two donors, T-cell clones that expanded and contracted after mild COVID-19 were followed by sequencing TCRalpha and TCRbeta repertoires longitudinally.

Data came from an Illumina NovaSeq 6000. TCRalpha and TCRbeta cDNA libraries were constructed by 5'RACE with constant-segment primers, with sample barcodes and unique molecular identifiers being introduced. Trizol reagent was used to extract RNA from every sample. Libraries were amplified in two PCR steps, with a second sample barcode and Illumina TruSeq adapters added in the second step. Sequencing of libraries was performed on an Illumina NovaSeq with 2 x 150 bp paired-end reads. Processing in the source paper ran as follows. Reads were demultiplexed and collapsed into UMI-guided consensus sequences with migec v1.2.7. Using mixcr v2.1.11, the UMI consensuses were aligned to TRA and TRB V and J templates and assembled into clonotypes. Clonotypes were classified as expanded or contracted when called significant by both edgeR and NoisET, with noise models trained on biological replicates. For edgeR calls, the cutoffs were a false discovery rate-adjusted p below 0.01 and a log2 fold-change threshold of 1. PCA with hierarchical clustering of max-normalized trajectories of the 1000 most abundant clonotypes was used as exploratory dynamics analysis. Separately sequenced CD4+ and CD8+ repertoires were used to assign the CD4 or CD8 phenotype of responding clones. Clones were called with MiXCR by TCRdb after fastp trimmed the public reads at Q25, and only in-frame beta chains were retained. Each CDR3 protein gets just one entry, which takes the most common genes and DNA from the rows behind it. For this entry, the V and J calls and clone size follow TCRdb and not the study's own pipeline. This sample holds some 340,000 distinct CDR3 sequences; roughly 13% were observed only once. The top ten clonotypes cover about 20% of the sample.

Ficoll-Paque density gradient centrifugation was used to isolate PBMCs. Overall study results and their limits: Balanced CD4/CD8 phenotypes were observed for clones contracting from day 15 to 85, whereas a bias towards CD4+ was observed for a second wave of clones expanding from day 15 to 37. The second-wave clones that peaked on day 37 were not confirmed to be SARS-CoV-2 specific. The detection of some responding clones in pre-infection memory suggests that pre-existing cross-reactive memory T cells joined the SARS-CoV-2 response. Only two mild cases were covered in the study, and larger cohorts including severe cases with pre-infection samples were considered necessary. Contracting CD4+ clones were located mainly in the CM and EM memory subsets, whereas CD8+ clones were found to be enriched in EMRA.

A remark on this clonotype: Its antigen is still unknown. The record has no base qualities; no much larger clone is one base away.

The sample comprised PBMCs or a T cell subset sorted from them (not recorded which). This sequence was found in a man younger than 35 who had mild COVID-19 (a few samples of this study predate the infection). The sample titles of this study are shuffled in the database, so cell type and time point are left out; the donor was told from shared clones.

At the DNA level, the sequence is TGTGCCTCCAGTAGGGCCCCGGAGACCCAGTACTTC. Translated, this gives CASSRAPETQYF. Here the chain combines TRBV13 and TRBJ2-5; too little of a D gene remains to name it. V is clipped by 11 bases and J by 5 bases, and the sequence between their germline boundaries is 15 bases long. CDR1 and CDR2, looked up from the germline V gene (reference sequence), are PRHDT and FYEKMQ. The CDR3 starts with the cysteine, ends with the phenylalanine, and has 12 residues. Here the CDR3 DNA is all that survives: 36 bases in frame from base 1.